Below are 3 T cell receptor beta chains sequenced from a single sample in a study of shared clonotypes between healthy human individuals. The method was immunoSEQ multiplex PCR; TCRdb's version includes in-frame clones alone and lacks a portion of them. The sample holds under 1,100,000 clones; roughly 80% are singletons and the top ten take roughly 1.4%. The sequenced sample consisted of memory CD4+ T cells sorted from blood. The subset here: CD45RA-negative fraction. These receptors all stem from a man between 18 and 29 years old in good health.

The chain uses TRBV18 and TRBJ2-5; D is undetermined. The ends were cut back, 0 bases at V and 1 base at J, with 9 bases in the middle. Germline values: CDR1 KGHSH, CDR2 LQKENI. This CDR3 is built from 15 residues. The CDR3 DNA is TGTGCCAGCTCACCACCCACAGCTCCCCAAGAGACCCAGTACTTC. Translated, it gives CASSPPTAPQETQYF. Drawing the rest from reference TRBV18 and TRBJ2-5, the complete variable domain is NAGVMQNPRHLVRRRGQEARLRCSPMKGHSHVYWYRQLPEEGLKFMVYLQKENIIDESGMPKERFSAEFPKEGPSILRIQQVVRGDSAAYFCASSPPTAPQETQYFGPGTRLLVL.

J is TRBJ1-1 and V is TRBV4-1; D call uncertain. V lost 0 bases to trimming and J lost 0 bases, with 11 bases between them. The CDR3 extends over 16 amino acids. Germline CDR1 MGHRA, CDR2 YSYEKL. In DNA, the CDR3 is TGCGCCAGCAGCCAAGATTTCCTACTAATGAACACTGAAGCTTTCTTT. It yields the protein CASSQDFLLMNTEAFF.

The V gene is TRBV5-1, the J gene TRBJ2-7; tentative D call: TRBD1 (5 bases). The CDR3 has 15 amino acids. V was cut by 0 bases and J by 0 bases, with 10 bases left in between. Germline lookup yields CDR1 SGHRS and CDR2 YFSETQ. The CDR3: CASSLVPGNSYEQYF. The CDR3 nucleotides are TGCGCCAGCAGCTTGGTCCCAGGGAACTCCTACGAGCAGTACTTC.